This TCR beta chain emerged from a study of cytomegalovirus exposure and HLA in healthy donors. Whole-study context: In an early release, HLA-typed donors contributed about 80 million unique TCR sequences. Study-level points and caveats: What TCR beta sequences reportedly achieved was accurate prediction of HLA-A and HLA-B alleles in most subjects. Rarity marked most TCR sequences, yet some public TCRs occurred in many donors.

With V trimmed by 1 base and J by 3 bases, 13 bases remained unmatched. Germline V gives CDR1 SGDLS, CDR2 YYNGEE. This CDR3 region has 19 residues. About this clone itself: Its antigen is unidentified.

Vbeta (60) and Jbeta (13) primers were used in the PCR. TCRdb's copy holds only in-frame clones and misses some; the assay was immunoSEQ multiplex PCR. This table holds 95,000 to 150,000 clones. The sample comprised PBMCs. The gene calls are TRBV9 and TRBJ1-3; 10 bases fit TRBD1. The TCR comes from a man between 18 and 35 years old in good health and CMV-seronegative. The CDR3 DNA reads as TGTGCCAGCAGCGTAAGAATTGGACAGGGGGGCTCTCGTGGAAACACCATATATTTT. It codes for CASSVRIGQGGSRGNTIYF.